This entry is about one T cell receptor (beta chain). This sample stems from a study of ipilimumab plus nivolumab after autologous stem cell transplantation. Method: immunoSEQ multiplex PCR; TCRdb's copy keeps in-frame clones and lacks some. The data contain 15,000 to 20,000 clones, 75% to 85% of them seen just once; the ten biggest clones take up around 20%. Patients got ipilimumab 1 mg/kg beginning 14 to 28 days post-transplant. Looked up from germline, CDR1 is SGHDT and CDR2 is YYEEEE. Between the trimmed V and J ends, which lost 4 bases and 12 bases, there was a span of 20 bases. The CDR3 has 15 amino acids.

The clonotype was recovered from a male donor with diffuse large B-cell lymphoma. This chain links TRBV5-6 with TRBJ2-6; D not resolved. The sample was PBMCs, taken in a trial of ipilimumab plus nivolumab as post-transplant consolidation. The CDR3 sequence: CASSETGPRKGVLTF. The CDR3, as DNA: TGTGCCAGCAGCGAAACCGGGCCTCGAAAGGGCGTCCTGACTTTC.